Listed below are T cell receptor beta chains from one sample, sequenced in a study of CDR3 diversity in severe acne. One entry per CDR3 protein results from TCRdb running MiXCR on the PCR reads. The data show some 90,000 distinct CDR3 sequences, under 55% seen once. The source material was blood. The receptors originated from a male donor with severe acne vulgaris. Both conserved end residues are part of each CDR3. A D gene is named only where the DNA matches it firmly. Clone size appears in some rows only: once, few, many, or a class for an expanded clone.

clone size | J gene | V gene | D gene | CDR3 DNA | CDR3 protein
NA | TRBJ1-2 | TRBV10-3 | TRBD1 | TGTGCCATCGGAGAAAGGGACAGGGATAACTATGGCTACACCTTC | CAIGERDRDNYGYTF
many | TRBJ2-7 | TRBV19 | NA | TGTGCCAGTAGATCAAGATTGTCATCCTCCTACGAGCAGTACTTC | CASRSRLSSSYEQYF
NA | TRBJ2-4 | TRBV7-2 | NA | TGTGCCAGCAGCTTAGGGACAGAATCCAAAAACATTCAGTACTTC | CASSLGTESKNIQYF
NA | TRBJ2-5 | TRBV6-1 | NA | TGTGCCAGCAGTGAAAGGGAGCAGGGGATGAAGGGGACCCAGTACTTC | CASSEREQGMKGTQYF
NA | TRBJ2-7 | TRBV2 | NA | TGTGCCAGCAGTGAAGCCCCATACGAGCAGTACTTC | CASSEAPYEQYF
few | TRBJ2-5 | TRBV27 | TRBD2 | TGTGCCAGCAGTTTATATACGGGAGGGCCGACCCAGTACTTC | CASSLYTGGPTQYF
NA | TRBJ2-3 | TRBV25-1 | TRBD2 | TGCGCCAGCAGCCAAGTCCCTAGCGGGACTAGCGGGACAGATACGCAGTATTTT | CASSQVPSGTSGTDTQYF
many | TRBJ1-5 | TRBV6-2/TRBV6-3 | NA | TGTGCCAGCAGACGAGATAGCAATCAGCCCCAGCATTTT | CASRRDSNQPQHF
medium-sized | TRBJ2-7 | TRBV5-8 | NA | TGTGCCAGCACCCGTGACGGCTACGGCGAGCAGTACTTC | CASTRDGYGEQYF
NA | TRBJ2-1 | TRBV5-1 | TRBD2 | TGCGCCAGCAGCGGGGGGACTAGCGGGAGTCGGGAGCAGTTCTTC | CASSGGTSGSREQFF
many | TRBJ2-3 | TRBV6-4 | NA | TGTGCCAGCAGTGAGGCGGAGGGTGGCACAGATACGCAGTATTTT | CASSEAEGGTDTQYF
few | TRBJ1-2 | TRBV28 | NA | TGTGCCAGCAGTCAGGGGACCCGGGGCGGCTACACCTTC | CASSQGTRGGYTF
few | TRBJ2-5 | TRBV12-3/TRBV12-4 | NA | TGTGCCAGCAGTTTTAGACTCCACATTTTGACAGCCGCTGTCCAAGAGACCCAGTACTTC | CASSFRLHILTAAVQETQYF
few | TRBJ1-1 | TRBV19 | NA | TGTGCCAGTACCCCCGGGGGCCCCAACACTGAAGCTTTCTTT | CASTPGGPNTEAFF
NA | TRBJ2-1 | TRBV14 | TRBD2 | TGTGCCAGCAGCCGACTAGCGGAGAACGAGCAGTTCTTC | CASSRLAENEQFF
few | TRBJ1-6 | TRBV27 | NA | TGTGCCAGCAGTTACGCCGCCAATTCACCCCTCCACTTT | CASSYAANSPLHF
NA | TRBJ2-7 | TRBV10-2 | TRBD2 | TGCGCCAGCCGCATAGGTTCTAGCGGGGTCTACGAGCAGTACTTC | CASRIGSSGVYEQYF
many | TRBJ1-6 | TRBV10-1 | TRBD1 | TGCGCCAGCAGTGAGTCGGGACAGGGTCATTCACCCCTCCACTTT | CASSESGQGHSPLHF
many | TRBJ2-1 | TRBV2 | NA | TGTGCCAGCAGCCTCGGATCGAGCGGAGCCTACAATGAGCAGTTCTTC | CASSLGSSGAYNEQFF
NA | TRBJ2-3 | TRBV5-7 | NA | TGTGCCAGCAGCTTGCGAGCCTTCACAGATACGCAGTATTTT | CASSLRAFTDTQYF
NA | TRBJ2-7 | TRBV10-2 | NA | TGCGCCAGCAGGATCGATGCGACTTGGAGCTCCTACGAGCAGTACTTC | CASRIDATWSSYEQYF
NA | TRBJ2-3 | TRBV18 | TRBD2 | TGTGCCAGCTCACCACAGCTGAGCGGGAGCACAGATACGCAGTATTTC | CASSPQLSGSTDTQYF
NA | TRBJ2-1 | TRBV20-1 | TRBD2 | TGCAGTGCTGGCGGGAGAGGAGGTGAGCAGTTCTTC | CSAGGRGGEQFF
few | TRBJ1-2 | TRBV28 | TRBD1 | TGTGCCAGCAGGCCACAGGGGCTGAACTATGGCTACACCTTC | CASRPQGLNYGYTF
NA | TRBJ1-2 | TRBV29-1 | TRBD1 | TGCAGCGACACAGGGGGCGCTGGATATGGCTACACCTTC | CSDTGGAGYGYTF
NA | TRBJ2-3 | TRBV3-1 | TRBD2 | TGTGCCAGCAGCCAAGATTGGACGGAAGCCCGGGAGGGCACAGATACGCAGTATTTT | CASSQDWTEAREGTDTQYF
many | TRBJ2-1 | TRBV5-1 | NA | TGCGCCAGCAGCCCACGAACCGACAATGAGCAGTTCTTC | CASSPRTDNEQFF
many | TRBJ2-1 | TRBV25-1 | NA | TGTGCCAGCAGTGACAGGGCACAAGAGCAGTTCTTC | CASSDRAQEQFF
medium-sized | TRBJ1-5 | TRBV15 | NA | TGTGCCACCAGCAGAGCTTTACAGGATAGCAATCAGCCCCAGCATTTT | CATSRALQDSNQPQHF
many | TRBJ2-1 | TRBV5-1 | TRBD1 | TGCGCCAGCAGCTTGGAGGGACAGGCTTACAATGAGCAGTTCTTC | CASSLEGQAYNEQFF
NA | TRBJ1-1 | TRBV20-1 | NA | TGCAGTGCTAGAGATGGGACTAGCGGAGACACAGAAGCTTTCTTT | CSARDGTSGDTEAFF
NA | TRBJ2-4 | TRBV5-1 | NA | TGCGCCAGCAGCCCCGGTCCGGGTATAGCCAAAAACATTCAGTACTTC | CASSPGPGIAKNIQYF
NA | TRBJ1-1 | TRBV28 | NA | TGTGCCAGCAGAGTCGGGGGGCGTTTCACTGAAGCTTTCTTT | CASRVGGRFTEAFF
NA | TRBJ1-6 | TRBV4-2 | NA | TGTGCCAGCAGCCAAGATGGGTTTCCAAATTCACCCCTCCACTTT | CASSQDGFPNSPLHF
many | TRBJ1-2 | TRBV2 | TRBD1 | TGTGCCAGCAGGGAGGAACTGGGACAGAAGCCGACTTATGGCTACACCTTC | CASREELGQKPTYGYTF
many | TRBJ1-6 | TRBV29-1 | NA | TGCAGCGTTCAACAGGGTAGGGATTCACCCCTCCACTTT | CSVQQGRDSPLHF
NA | TRBJ1-2 | TRBV25-1 | NA | TGTGCCAGCAGTGATGGCACTGACTATGGCTACACCTTC | CASSDGTDYGYTF
NA | TRBJ2-7 | TRBV7-8 | NA | TGTGCCAGCAGCTTTCGCACGGGGGCACGCGAGCAGTACTTC | CASSFRTGAREQYF
NA | TRBJ2-6 | TRBV4-1 | TRBD1 | TGCGCCAGCAGCCAAGGGACAGGTGGGGCCAACGTCCTGACTTTC | CASSQGTGGANVLTF
NA | TRBJ1-1 | TRBV7-6 | NA | TGTGCCAGCAGCCGACGGACTAGCGGGAGTACCTACAATGAAGCTTTCTTT | CASSRRTSGSTYNEAFF
NA | TRBJ2-3 | TRBV13 | TRBD2 | TGTGCCAGCAGCTTTCCTAGCGGGGTCACAGATACGCAGTATTTT | CASSFPSGVTDTQYF
NA | TRBJ2-7 | TRBV5-4 | TRBD1 | TGTGCCAGCAGCTCAGGGATTACAGGGGGCTACGAGCAGTACTTC | CASSSGITGGYEQYF
many | TRBJ1-5 | TRBV20-1 | NA | TGCAGTGCTAGAGATCCGAGTTGGGGTAATCAGCCCCAGCATTTT | CSARDPSWGNQPQHF